The 21 T cell receptor beta chains listed next were all sequenced from one sample in a study of long-term antiretroviral therapy in people with HIV. This was the immunoSEQ v3.0 assay at survey level. Using immunoSEQ multiplex PCR, the repertoire was profiled, and TCRdb retains in-frame clones only, with some absent. The sample records about 6,700 clones, just under 75% being singletons. The sample in question was unsorted PBMCs, obtained 0.1 years before starting antiretroviral therapy. These receptors all come from a man younger than 35 with HIV.

This clone is medium-sized. V usage is TRBV7-9 and J usage is TRBJ1-2; a weak D match, TRBD1 (6 bases). The germline V and J ends were trimmed by 4 bases and 8 bases, with 23 bases remaining between them. Germline CDR1 SEHNR, CDR2 FQNEAQ (reference sequence). The CDR3 sequence is 16 residues long. The CDR3 DNA follows: TGTGCCAGCAGCTCATCTATTTTATCGGGGGCGGACGGCTACACCTTC. Its translation is CASSSSILSGADGYTF.

Only a few counts were recorded for this clone. V and J are TRBV4-2 and TRBJ1-2, with 9 bases fitting TRBD1. Germline loops: CDR1 LGHNA, CDR2 YNFKEQ. V dropped 1 base and J dropped 4; count of bases not matched to a gene: 7. This CDR3 region has 16 residues. The CDR3 coding sequence is TGTGCCAGCAGCCAAGGGGGGACAGGGATCCTCTATGGCTACACCTTC. Translated, it gives CASSQGGTGILYGYTF.

V gene TRBV5-1 combines with J gene TRBJ2-7, with D perhaps matching TRBD2 (6 bases). The CDR3 extends over 14 amino acids. Trimming removed 4 bases at V and 2 bases at J, with 13 bases between. Germline CDR1 and CDR2: SGHRS and YFSETQ. The CDR3 is CASSGPGTPYEQYF. CDR3 sequence (DNA): TGCGCCAGCAGCGGACCAGGGACTCCCTACGAGCAGTACTTC. The full variable domain, with the rest looked up from reference TRBV5-1 and TRBJ2-7, is KAGVTQTPRYLIKTRGQQVTLSCSPISGHRSVSWYQQTPGQGLQFLFEYFSETQRNKGNFPGRFSGRQFSNSRSEMNVSTLELGDSALYLCASSGPGTPYEQYFGPGTRLTVT.

This clone has a single count. The chain links TRBV28 to TRBJ2-3; D possibly corresponds to TRBD2 (7 bases). The V end was cut by 0 bases, the J end by 3 bases, with 10 bases between. The length of the CDR3 is 15 residues. CDR1 is MDHEN, CDR2 SYDVKM, per germline. The CDR3 is CASSLWGGPTDTQYF. DNA for the CDR3: TGTGCCAGCAGTTTATGGGGGGGGCCTACAGATACGCAGTATTTT.

This chain uses TRBV6-5 with TRBJ2-7; D is possibly TRBD1 (5 bases). The CDR3 is 14 amino acids. Germline V gives CDR1 MNHEY, CDR2 SVGAGI. The V and J ends lost 5 bases and 6 bases respectively, with 17 bases between them. This CDR3 reads CASSNAGNSREQYF. The CDR3 nucleotides read TGTGCCAGCAGTAACGCAGGGAATTCGCGCGAGCAGTACTTC.

This clone turned up a few times. This rearrangement joins TRBV10-1 to TRBJ2-2, with a tentative D call TRBD2 (6 bases). V lost 1 base, J lost 7 bases, and 10 bases lay in between. From germline, CDR1 is WNHNN and CDR2 SYGVQD (reference sequence). The CDR3 sequence is 14 residues long. CDR3 nucleotide sequence: TGCGCCAGCAGTGAGTTGCAGGGAGGCGGGGAGCTGTTTTTT. Its protein is CASSELQGGGELFF.

The V gene is TRBV6-5, the J gene TRBJ1-5, with a weak D call TRBD1 (6 bases). The germline V and J ends were trimmed by 5 bases and 2 bases, with 10 bases remaining between them. There are 14 residues in the CDR3. Germline V lookup: CDR1 MNHEY, CDR2 SVGAGI. CDR3 bases: TGTGCCAGCAGTCAAAACAGGGGCAATCAGCCCCAGCATTTT. As protein: CASSQNRGNQPQHF.

This clone was detected only once. The V and J genes are TRBV4-1 and TRBJ2-5; TRBD2 matches at 10 bases. The CDR3 loop spans 15 amino acids. V trimming: 1 base; J trimming: 2 bases; junction bases outside the gene matches: 1. CDR1 and CDR2 (germline): MGHRA, YSYEKL. CDR3 DNA: TGCGCCAGCAGCCAAGGGACTAGCGGACAAGAGACCCAGTACTTC. The encoded protein is CASSQGTSGQETQYF.

This clone occurred a few times. V gene TRBV15 combines with J gene TRBJ1-2; D perhaps matches TRBD1 (6 bases). Germline V gives CDR1 LNHNV, CDR2 YYDKDF (reference sequence). Trimming took off 0 bases at V and 5 bases at J, with 16 bases between the two ends. The CDR3 covers 16 residues. The CDR3 nucleotides are TGTGCCACCAGCAGAGATGTGGAACAGGGCGTTTATGGCTACACCTTC. Protein sequence: CATSRDVEQGVYGYTF. Combining the CDR3 with reference TRBV15 and TRBJ1-2 gives the whole variable domain DAMVIQNPRYQVTQFGKPVTLSCSQTLNHNVMYWYQQKSSQAPKLLFHYYDKDFNNEADTPDNFQSRRPNTSFCFLDIRSPGLGDTAMYLCATSRDVEQGVYGYTFGSGTRLTVV.

The J gene is TRBJ2-7, the V gene TRBV5-1; TRBD1 is a possible D gene (5 bases). CDR3 length equals 16 residues. Germline V gene lookup returns CDR1 SGHRS and CDR2 YFSETQ. Trimming cost V 4 bases and J 0 bases, with 17 bases left between them. CDR3 nucleotide sequence: TGCGCCAGCAGCGTGCCCCACCCAGGGTTCTCCTACGAGCAGTACTTC. Encoded protein: CASSVPHPGFSYEQYF.

This chain uses TRBV27 with TRBJ2-7, with D possibly being TRBD1 or TRBD2 (5 bases each). The CDR3 has 14 residues. CDR1 is MNHEY and CDR2 is SMNVEV in the germline V gene (reference sequence). V was cut by 3 bases and J by 3 bases, with 12 bases left in between. The CDR3 nucleotides read TGTGCCAGCAGTTTCAGTGGGGGAATCTACGAGCAGTACTTC. This encodes CASSFSGGIYEQYF.

The rearrangement uses TRBV5-1 and TRBJ2-5, with no clear D. In germline, CDR1 is SGHRS, CDR2 YFSETQ. The CDR3 totals 14 residues. Trimming stripped 0 bases from V and 0 bases from J, with 6 bases between. The CDR3 reads CASSLATDQETQYF. CDR3 coding DNA: TGCGCCAGCAGCTTGGCAACAGACCAAGAGACCCAGTACTTC.

The chain combines TRBV28 with TRBJ2-7, with D perhaps TRBD1 or TRBD2 (5 bases each). Germline V gene lookup returns CDR1 MDHEN and CDR2 SYDVKM. Trimming removed 5 bases from V and 5 bases from J, with 13 bases in between. The CDR3 runs 13 residues. The CDR3 loop reads CASSPAGGDEQYV. The CDR3 coding sequence is TGTGCCAGCAGTCCTGCTGGGGGAGACGAGCAGTACGTC.

The chain carries TRBV7-2 and TRBJ2-2; 7 positions match TRBD1. Losses at the gene ends were 0 bases for V and 6 bases for J; bases not matched to a gene: 7. Germline CDR1 is SGHTA and CDR2 is FQGNSA. This CDR3 comprises 16 residues. The CDR3 is CASSLAGRGYAGELFF. CDR3 bases: TGTGCCAGCAGCTTAGCTGGCAGGGGGTACGCCGGGGAGCTGTTTTTT.

CDR3 nucleotides: TGTGCCAGCAGCCCTTGGACTAGCGGGGGGAGCACAGATACGCAGTATTTT. It is translated as CASSPWTSGGSTDTQYF. This chain links TRBV14 with TRBJ2-3, with TRBD2 matching 14 bases. J gave up 0 bases and V 4 bases, and 3 bases lay outside the gene matches. This CDR3 contains 17 residues. Per germline, CDR1 SGHDN and CDR2 FVKESK.

The chain recombines TRBV10-2 with TRBJ1-2; no definite D call. Trimming cost V 2 bases and J 9 bases, with 16 bases left between them. This CDR3 spans 14 amino acids. Germline lookup yields CDR1 WSHSY and CDR2 SAAADI. CDR3 residues: CASSERHVGERYTF. The CDR3 DNA reads TGCGCCAGCAGTGAGAGGCATGTGGGTGAGCGCTACACCTTC.

The J gene is TRBJ1-2, the V gene TRBV11-2, with TRBD1 matching 9 bases. Germline V CDR1 and CDR2: SGHAT, FQNNGV. CDR3 size: 16 residues. The junction had 7 bases not matched to a gene; V was cut back by 0 bases and J by 5 bases. The CDR3 coding sequence is TGTGCCAGCAGCTTAGAAGGGGGACAGGGTAATTATGGCTACACCTTC. Its translation: CASSLEGGQGNYGYTF.

The gene calls are TRBV6-5 and TRBJ1-2, with TRBD1 identical over 9 bases. Trimming removed 4 bases from V and 3 bases from J; junction bases left unmatched: 6. The CDR3 is 15 amino acids. The germline V gene has CDR1 MNHEY and CDR2 SVGAGI. The CDR3 reads CASSSPGQGHYGYTF. DNA of the CDR3: TGTGCCAGCAGTTCTCCGGGACAGGGCCACTATGGCTACACCTTC.

This clone has more than one count but fewer than ten. This sequence joins TRBV7-3 and TRBJ1-1; D remains ambiguous. CDR1 and CDR2 (germline): SGHTA, FQGTGA. Trimming stripped 2 bases from V and 4 bases from J, with 8 bases between. The CDR3 is 13 residues long. The DNA for the CDR3 is TGTGCCAGCAGCTTAGCTCCGGGCACTGAAGCTTTCTTT. It yields the protein CASSLAPGTEAFF.

This clone showed up just a few times. Sequence at one end of the junction differs from germline and may be a read error. This sequence joins TRBV7-9 and TRBJ2-7, with D hard to call. CDR1 is SEHNR, CDR2 FQNEAQ, per germline (reference sequence). The CDR3 is 15 amino acids. CDR3 coding DNA: TGTGCCAGCAGGTTAGACGGCGGCAGCCCCTACGAGCAGTACTTC. Residues: CASRLDGGSPYEQYF.

The rearrangement joins TRBV5-5 to TRBJ2-1; D is undetermined. In germline, CDR1 is SGHKS, CDR2 YYEKEE (reference sequence). CDR3 length: 17 residues. Trimming stripped 1 base from V and 7 bases from J, with 21 bases between. In DNA, the CDR3 is TGTGCCAGCAGCTTGAGGGTATTTAACTTCCCGGAAAATGAGCAGTTCTTC. This encodes CASSLRVFNFPENEQFF.